These 4 T cell receptor beta chains came from one sample sequenced in a study of blood T cells in healthy people across ages (dated by TCRdb to the mid-2010s). Library preparation employed 5' RACE. Instrument on record: Illumina HiSeq 2500. The second PCR ran for about 6 to 12 cycles and used a J-beta primer mix along with a sample-barcoded 5' primer. TCRdb itself trimmed the public reads at Q25 with fastp, ran MiXCR and retained productive beta chains. Rows matching on CDR3 protein sequence are summarized as one entry with the most common DNA and genes. In this sample the table shows 800,000 to 1,300,000 distinct CDR3 sequences, approximately 26% of which occur a single time. Around 0.75% of the sample comes from the top ten. The data were also submitted as part of a second study, on T cells of mothers and their children.

The sample comprised blood. The receptor set was obtained from a girl aged 2-10 years in good health.

This chain uses TRBV15 with TRBJ1-5; D not certain. The CDR3 sequence is 15 residues long. V lost 0 bases, J lost 0 bases, and 6 bases lay in between. Germline-derived CDR1 and CDR2 are LNHNV and YYDKDF (reference sequence). The CDR3 DNA reads as TGTGCCACCAGCAGAGATTTTGGTAGCAATCAGCCCCAGCATTTT. Its protein is CATSRDFGSNQPQHF.

The chain couples TRBV29-1 to TRBJ2-5; 12 bases align to TRBD2. The tail of the sequence fits TRBJ2-1 better, so the J call may be wrong. The CDR3 is 14 amino acids. Germline lookup yields CDR1 SQVTM and CDR2 ANQGSEA. The CDR3 spells CSVRASGRAWEQFF. The CDR3 coding sequence is TGCAGCGTTAGGGCTAGCGGGAGGGCATGGGAGCAGTTCTTC.

This clonotype came up a few times. The chain couples TRBV4-1 to TRBJ2-5; D is possibly TRBD1 or TRBD2 (6 bases each). Judging by the DNA end, TRBJ2-7 fits better; the J call may be wrong. Germline values: CDR1 MGHRA, CDR2 YSYEKL. The CDR3 is 16 amino acids. As DNA, the CDR3 is TGCGCCAGCAGCCAAGTCGGGGGCCTAGCATCCTACGAGCAGTACTTC. It encodes CASSQVGGLASYEQYF.

The rearrangement joins TRBV7-9 to TRBJ1-2, with D maybe TRBD1 (5 bases). Germline V gives CDR1 SEHNR, CDR2 FQNEAQ (reference sequence). V lost 5 bases and J lost 7, with 17 bases in between. CDR3 length: 14 amino acids. The CDR3 sequence: CASSGRGGVGGYTF. The CDR3 DNA follows: TGTGCCAGCAGCGGCAGAGGAGGGGTGGGTGGCTACACCTTC.